Shown below are 6 T cell receptor beta chains from a single sample sequenced in a study of T cell clonality in common variable immunodeficiency. Notes on the study in general: In common variable immunodeficiency, TCR beta chains reportedly carried fewer deletions and N-nucleotide insertions.

Only in-frame clones appear in the TCRdb table, and some are missing; sequencing was by immunoSEQ multiplex PCR. The sample lists 23,000 or so clones, none appearing once, the ten largest making up under 10%. No cognate antigen is known for these TCRs. The sample taken for sequencing was peripheral blood mononuclear cells. The receptors come from a human donor with common variable immunodeficiency.

This clone was detected a few times. With the read ending 3 residues before the CDR3 end, the germline J gene is used to fill in that end. V is TRBV20-1 and J is TRBJ2-5; 8 bases align to TRBD1. This CDR3 comprises 15 residues. Germline values: CDR1 DFQATT, CDR2 SNEGSKA (reference sequence). The V segment lost 5 bases and the J segment 0 bases; nucleotides outside the gene matches: 8. CDR3 bases read: TGCAGTGCTCACGGACAGGGTAAAGACCAAGAGACC. It specifies CSAHGQGKDQET. The CDR3 as a whole reads CSAHGQGKDQETQYF.

In this sample, this clone turned up many times. The read terminates 3 residues before the CDR3 end, so the remaining end is supplied by the germline J gene. The V call is TRBV30, the J call TRBJ1-1; 8 bases match TRBD1. This CDR3 has 14 amino acids. Germline CDR1 reads GTSNPN; CDR2 reads SVGIG (reference sequence). With 2 bases clipped from V and 0 bases from J, the junction kept 2 bases outside the gene matches. CDR3 amino acids: CAWSPGQVNTEAFF. The sequenced CDR3 bases are TGTGCCTGGAGTCCGGGACAGGTGAACACTGAA.

This clone was counted between two and nine times. The missing CDR3 end, 3 residues past where the read stops, is filled in from the germline J gene. V and J are TRBV19 and TRBJ2-7; 10 positions match TRBD1. V shed 4 bases and J 4 bases; nucleotides not matched to a gene: 7. CDR1 is LNHDA, CDR2 SQIVND, per germline (reference sequence). This CDR3 has 15 amino acids. The part of the CDR3 DNA that was read is TGTGCCAGTAGTACGACAGGGGGCGTCAGTTACGAG. This codes for CASSTTGGVSYE. The full CDR3 is CASSTTGGVSYEQYF.

A remark on this clone: The DNA ends 3 residues before the CDR3 does, and the rest of the CDR3 is filled in from the germline J gene. J is TRBJ2-3 and V is TRBV29-1; no clear D. CDR1 is SQVTM and CDR2 is ANQGSEA in the germline V gene. V was shortened by 4 bases and J by 2 bases, with 13 bases between the two germline ends. The CDR3 contains 14 residues. CDR3 bases read: TGCAGCGTTGGACATTCCGGCTTCACAGATACG. This gives the protein CSVGHSGFTDT. The CDR3 reads in full as CSVGHSGFTDTQYF.

This clone turned up a few times. The CDR3 is cut off 3 residues early in the read; its end comes from the germline J gene. V is TRBV7-3 and J is TRBJ2-2; 10 nucleotides align to TRBD2. The CDR3 is 16 amino acids. Germline-derived CDR1 and CDR2 are SGHTA and FQGTGA. The J segment lost 1 base and the V segment lost 2 bases, leaving 1 base of the junction unmatched. CDR3 sequence reads: CASSLLAGENTGELFF. The CDR3 DNA, read in part, is TGTGCCAGCAGCTTACTAGCGGGGGAGAACACCGGGGAG. Complete variable domain (other parts from reference TRBV7-3 and TRBJ2-2): GAGVSQTPSNKVTEKGKYVELRCDPISGHTALYWYRQSLGQGPEFLIYFQGTGAADDSGLPNDRFFAVRPEGSVSTLKIQRTERGDSAVYLCASSLLAGENTGELFFGEGSRLTVL.

This clone was recorded many times. The DNA ends 3 residues before the CDR3 does, and the rest of the CDR3 is filled in from the germline J gene. V gene TRBV30 combines with J gene TRBJ2-3, with 8 bases fitting TRBD2. The germline gives CDR1 GTSNPN, CDR2 SVGIG (reference sequence). V was clipped by 4 bases and J by 7 bases; unmatched bases: 16. The CDR3 sequence is 16 residues long. CDR3 DNA (partial): TGTGCCTGGACTCCGTCCGAAGCGGGAGTACGCAATACG. Translated, it gives CAWTPSEAGVRNT. The CDR3 reads in full as CAWTPSEAGVRNTQYF. Full variable domain (remainder filled in from reference TRBV30 and TRBJ2-3): SQTIHQWPATLVQPVGSPLSLECTVEGTSNPNLYWYRQAAGRGLQLLFYSVGIGQISSEVPQNLSASRPQDRQFILSSKKLLLSDSGFYLCAWTPSEAGVRNTQYFGPGTRLTVL.